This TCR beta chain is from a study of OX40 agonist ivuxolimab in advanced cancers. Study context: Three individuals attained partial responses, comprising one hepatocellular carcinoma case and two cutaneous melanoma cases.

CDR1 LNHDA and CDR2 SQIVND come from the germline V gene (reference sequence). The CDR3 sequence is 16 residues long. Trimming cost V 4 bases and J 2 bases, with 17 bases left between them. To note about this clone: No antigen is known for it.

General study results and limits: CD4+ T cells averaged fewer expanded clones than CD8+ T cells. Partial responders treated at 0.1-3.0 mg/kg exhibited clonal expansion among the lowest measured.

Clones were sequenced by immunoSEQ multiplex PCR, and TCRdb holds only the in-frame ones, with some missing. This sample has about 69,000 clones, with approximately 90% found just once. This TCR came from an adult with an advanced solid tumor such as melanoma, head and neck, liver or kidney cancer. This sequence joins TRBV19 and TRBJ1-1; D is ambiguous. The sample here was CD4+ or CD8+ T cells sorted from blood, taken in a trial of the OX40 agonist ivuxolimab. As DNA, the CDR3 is TGTGCCAGTAGTAATCCTCTTCCCAGAGGAAACACTGAAGCTTTCTTT. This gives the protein CASSNPLPRGNTEAFF.